Each of the 30 T cell receptor beta chains below was sequenced from the same sample in a study of Ad26.COV2.S vaccination and SARS-CoV-2 variants. Assay used: immunoSEQ multiplex PCR; TCRdb lists only in-frame clones, some missing. The sample lists hundreds of thousands of clones, around nine tenths seen once, with roughly 3.1% in the top ten. The treatment here: roughly 18 received Ad26.COV2.S at low or high dose, single or two shots; about five received placebo; per-sample allocation not given. Samples analyzed were those drawn on day 63 after the first vaccine or placebo injection. This sample comprised peripheral blood, obtained in a trial of Ad26.COV2.S vaccine versus placebo. The origin of the receptors is a person aged 18 to 65 who received the Ad26.COV2.S COVID-19 vaccine or a placebo.

The gene calls are TRBV9 and TRBJ1-2; D gene unclear. The CDR3 spans 15 residues. Germline lookup yields CDR1 SGDLS and CDR2 YYNGEE. V lost 0 bases and J lost 2, with 11 bases in between. CDR3 sequence: CASSVVEKVNYGYTF. DNA for the CDR3: TGTGCCAGCAGCGTAGTTGAGAAGGTAAACTATGGCTACACCTTC. The full variable domain, with the rest looked up from reference TRBV9 and TRBJ1-2, is DSGVTQTPKHLITATGQRVTLRCSPRSGDLSVYWYQQSLDQGLQFLIQYYNGEERAKGNILERFSAQQFPDLHSELNLSSLELGDSALYFCASSVVEKVNYGYTFGSGTRLTVV.

The V gene is TRBV12-3 or TRBV12-4, the J gene TRBJ1-1; D may be TRBD1 (6 bases). The V end lost 8 bases, the J end lost 5 bases, and 15 bases lay between the germline ends. The CDR3 sequence is 13 residues long. The CDR3 region has the DNA TGTGCCAGCGGAACAGGGTTGGCGACTGAAGCTTTCTTT. It is translated as CASGTGLATEAFF.

The chain joins TRBV11-1 to TRBJ1-6; 7 positions agree with TRBD1. CDR3 length: 15 residues. Germline trimming cut 6 bases from V and 5 bases from J; bases unmatched to any gene: 7. Germline V gene data show CDR1 as SGHAT and CDR2 as FQDESV (reference sequence). The CDR3 bases are TGTGCCAGCAGAACGGGGACAGCTAATAATTCACCCCTCCACTTT. This encodes CASRTGTANNSPLHF.

The chain is built from TRBV18 and TRBJ2-5; perhaps TRBD1 as D (6 bases). V was trimmed by 0 bases and J by 3 bases, leaving 14 bases between them. The CDR3 length is 16 residues. Germline CDR1 and CDR2: KGHSH and LQKENI. The DNA for the CDR3 is TGTGCCAGCTCACCACCAGGGGACACCATAAAAGAGACCCAGTACTTC. The encoded protein is CASSPPGDTIKETQYF.

This chain links TRBV18 with TRBJ1-2; 7 bases agree with TRBD1. The CDR3 totals 13 residues. Germline trimming cut 2 bases from V and 5 bases from J; bases unmatched to any gene: 2. Germline loops: CDR1 KGHSH, CDR2 LQKENI. The CDR3 sequence: CASSPDREYGYTF. In nucleotides, the CDR3 is TGTGCCAGCTCACCAGACAGGGAATATGGCTACACCTTC.

The table lists this clone with a count of one. This CDR3 reads CASSDITGGHDQPQHF. The CDR3 nucleotides are TGTGCCAGCAGTGATATAACAGGGGGCCATGATCAGCCCCAGCATTTT. V and J are TRBV6-1 and TRBJ1-5; 9 bases align to TRBD1. From germline, CDR1 is MNHNS and CDR2 SASEGT. The CDR3 spans 16 residues. V was clipped by 3 bases and J by 5 bases; unmatched bases: 8.

In its sample, this clone was seen once. The chain couples TRBV9 to TRBJ2-2; D unresolved. Germline values: CDR1 SGDLS, CDR2 YYNGEE. With 2 bases removed from V and 6 bases from J, the gap between germline ends came to 11 bases. The CDR3 is made up of 14 amino acids. The CDR3 DNA reads as TGTGCCAGCAGCGTCGAGGCTTGGGCCGGGGAGCTGTTTTTT. This codes for CASSVEAWAGELFF. Variable domain in full (rest from reference TRBV9 and TRBJ2-2): DSGVTQTPKHLITATGQRVTLRCSPRSGDLSVYWYQQSLDQGLQFLIQYYNGEERAKGNILERFSAQQFPDLHSELNLSSLELGDSALYFCASSVEAWAGELFFGEGSRLTVL.

The chain uses TRBV5-1 and TRBJ1-2; perhaps TRBD1 as D (5 bases). Per the germline V gene, CDR1 is SGHRS and CDR2 is YFSETQ. With 4 bases removed from V and 3 bases from J, the gap between germline ends came to 10 bases. The CDR3 consists of 13 residues. The CDR3 loop reads CASSAGPDYGYTF. The CDR3 DNA reads TGCGCCAGCAGCGCAGGGCCGGACTATGGCTACACCTTC.

This chain joins TRBV6-5 and TRBJ2-2; tentative D call: TRBD2 (5 bases). CDR1 and CDR2 from the germline V gene are MNHEY and SVGAGI. This CDR3 region has 16 residues. Trimming removed 0 bases at V and 1 base at J, with 9 bases between. CDR3 in amino acids: CASSYSRRVNTGELFF. The DNA of the CDR3 is TGTGCCAGCAGTTACTCGCGGCGGGTGAACACCGGGGAGCTGTTTTTT.

The V call is TRBV29-1, the J call TRBJ1-2; TRBD1 aligns across 8 bases. The J segment lost 0 bases and the V segment lost 6 bases, leaving 3 bases of the junction unmatched. CDR3 size: 13 residues. Germline values: CDR1 SQVTM, CDR2 ANQGSEA. CDR3 nucleotide sequence: TGCAGCGTCGTGACAGGGGCTAACTATGGCTACACCTTC. It yields the protein CSVVTGANYGYTF.

The V gene is TRBV19, the J gene TRBJ2-5; perhaps TRBD1 as D (5 bases). Germline V lookup: CDR1 LNHDA, CDR2 SQIVND (reference sequence). CDR3 length equals 13 residues. Trimming left V 3 bases short and J 4 bases short, with 9 bases between. The CDR3 reads CASSIRQRETQYF. The DNA for the CDR3 is TGTGCCAGTAGTATCCGACAGAGAGAGACCCAGTACTTC.

This chain joins TRBV2 and TRBJ1-6; the D gene is possibly TRBD1 (5 bases). Germline values: CDR1 SNHLY, CDR2 FYNNEI. The CDR3 contains 16 residues. V gave up 7 bases and J gave up 6 bases, with 19 bases separating them. DNA for the CDR3: TGTGCCAGCAAATTATCCGGGGCCACCCCTAATTCACCCCTCCACTTT. Translating gives CASKLSGATPNSPLHF.

The chain joins TRBV7-3 to TRBJ2-1, with 8 bases matching TRBD2. The length of the CDR3 is 15 residues. Germline V CDR1 and CDR2: SGHTA, FQGTGA. Trimming removed 5 bases from V and 3 bases from J; junction bases left unmatched: 6. The CDR3 DNA reads TGTGCCAGCAGCACGGGGGGGCAGGACTACAATGAGCAGTTCTTC. The encoded protein is CASSTGGQDYNEQFF.

The chain combines TRBV6-4 with TRBJ1-2, with D maybe TRBD1 (5 bases). Germline loops: CDR1 MRHNA, CDR2 SNTAGT. The CDR3 runs to 13 residues. Trimming stripped 6 bases from V and 4 bases from J, with 12 bases between. CDR3 sequence: CASRRDGFYGYTF. For the CDR3, the DNA is TGTGCCAGCAGACGGGACGGATTCTATGGCTACACCTTC.

The V and J genes are TRBV9 and TRBJ2-5; 9 bases align to TRBD2. The trim removed 3 bases at V and 5 bases at J, leaving 5 bases unmatched. CDR3 length equals 14 residues. CDR1 is SGDLS and CDR2 is YYNGEE in the germline V gene. CDR3 region: CASSGAGGGETQYF. CDR3 nucleotide sequence: TGTGCCAGCAGCGGAGCGGGGGGAGGTGAGACCCAGTACTTC.

This clone was seen just once. V usage is TRBV7-9 and J usage is TRBJ2-1, with D possibly being TRBD2 (5 bases). CDR3 size: 14 residues. Germline V gene data show CDR1 as SEHNR and CDR2 as FQNEAQ (reference sequence). V lost 5 bases to trimming and J lost 0 bases, with 8 bases between them. The CDR3 loop is CASSREGSYNEQFF. For the CDR3, the DNA is TGTGCCAGCAGCCGGGAAGGCTCCTACAATGAGCAGTTCTTC.

This clone was recorded once. The rearrangement joins TRBV6-5 to TRBJ1-5; no firm D call. The CDR3 contains 15 residues. Trimming left V 6 bases short and J 1 base short, with 13 bases between. Looked up from germline, CDR1 is MNHEY and CDR2 is SVGAGI. As DNA, the CDR3 is TGTGCCAGCAGCAACTCCCCGAGGAGCAATCAGCCCCAGCATTTT. As protein: CASSNSPRSNQPQHF.

The chain recombines TRBV3-1 (or the pseudogene TRBV3-2) with TRBJ2-7, with D possibly being TRBD2 (6 bases). The germline gives CDR1 LGHDT, CDR2 YNNKEL (reference sequence). The CDR3 is 15 residues long. Trimming removed 0 bases at V and 2 bases at J, with 11 bases between. CDR3: CASSQDSGAPYEQYF. CDR3 coding DNA: TGTGCCAGCAGCCAAGATTCGGGAGCTCCCTACGAGCAGTACTTC.

The chain carries TRBV2 and TRBJ2-7; D gene uncertain. The CDR3 runs to 15 residues. The V and J ends lost 2 bases and 2 bases respectively, with 13 bases between them. Germline CDR1 is SNHLY and CDR2 is FYNNEI. In DNA form, the CDR3 reads TGTGCCAGCAGTGAATCAGCGATTAGTCCCTACGAGCAGTACTTC. This codes for CASSESAISPYEQYF.

This chain uses TRBV6-5 with TRBJ1-1, with D hard to call. Looked up from germline, CDR1 is MNHEY and CDR2 is SVGAGI. V was clipped by 6 bases and J by 3 bases, with 11 bases between them. The CDR3 covers 13 residues. The CDR3 loop reads CASSSGWYTEAFF. DNA of the CDR3: TGTGCCAGCAGCTCCGGGTGGTACACTGAAGCTTTCTTT.

This sequence joins TRBV13 and TRBJ2-7; D could derive from TRBD1 or TRBD2 (5 bases each). The ends were cut back, 0 bases at V and 6 bases at J, with 9 bases in the middle. The CDR3 runs to 13 residues. The germline CDR1 and CDR2 sequences are PRHDT and FYEKMQ (reference sequence). The CDR3 spells CASSLGRGAEQYF. CDR3 DNA sequence: TGTGCCAGCAGCTTAGGCCGAGGGGCCGAGCAGTACTTC. Together with reference TRBV13 and TRBJ2-7, the CDR3 gives the full variable domain: AAGVIQSPRHLIKEKRETATLKCYPIPRHDTVYWYQQGPGQDPQFLISFYEKMQSDKGSIPDRFSAQQFSDYHSELNMSSLELGDSALYFCASSLGRGAEQYFGPGTRLTVT.

The J gene is TRBJ2-5, the V gene TRBV12-3 or TRBV12-4; D is unresolved. The CDR3 spans 13 residues. V was shortened by 7 bases and J by 7 bases, with 16 bases between the two germline ends. CDR3 bases: TGTGCCAGCACCATGGGCTACCCGGGGACCCAGTACTTC. Residues: CASTMGYPGTQYF.

This rearrangement joins TRBV12-3 or TRBV12-4 to TRBJ2-2; no firm D call. The CDR3 consists of 13 residues. V was cut by 5 bases and J by 6 bases, with 10 bases left in between. The CDR3 here is CASSNSGPGELFF. In DNA form, the CDR3 reads TGTGCCAGCAGTAACTCAGGTCCCGGGGAGCTGTTTTTT.

The chain has TRBV5-6 and TRBJ1-2; 10 positions match TRBD1. The CDR3 is made up of 15 amino acids. V lost 0 bases, J lost 4 bases, and 3 bases stayed unmatched. Germline V CDR1 and CDR2: SGHDT, YYEEEE. CDR3 nucleotide sequence: TGTGCCAGCAGCTTGGGACAGGGGGCGTTCTATGGCTACACCTTC. It translates to CASSLGQGAFYGYTF. Complete variable domain (other parts from reference TRBV5-6 and TRBJ1-2): DAGVTQSPTHLIKTRGQQVTLRCSPKSGHDTVSWYQQALGQGPQFIFQYYEEEERQRGNFPDRFSGHQFPNYSSELNVNALLLGDSALYLCASSLGQGAFYGYTFGSGTRLTVV.

The rearrangement uses TRBV7-3 and TRBJ2-3, with D possibly TRBD1 on 7 matching bases. V dropped 4 bases and J dropped 2 bases, with 16 bases sitting between them. This CDR3 comprises 16 residues. Germline CDR1 and CDR2: SGHTA and FQGTGA. CDR3 in amino acids: CASSSQGGGFTDTQYF. CDR3 nucleotides: TGTGCCAGCAGCTCCCAAGGAGGGGGCTTCACAGATACGCAGTATTTT.

The chain is built from TRBV6-5 and TRBJ2-7, with unresolved D. CDR1 is MNHEY, CDR2 SVGAGI, per germline. CDR3 length: 12 amino acids. V lost 6 bases and J 3 bases, leaving 9 bases between the germline ends. CDR3 loop: CASRVLFYEQYF. For the CDR3, the DNA is TGTGCCAGCAGGGTTCTATTCTACGAGCAGTACTTC.

Only one count was recorded for this clone. V and J are TRBV11-2 and TRBJ2-7, with 7 nucleotides matching TRBD2. This CDR3 contains 14 residues. J lost 3 bases, V lost 4 bases, and 6 bases had no gene match. Germline V gene sequence: CDR1 SGHAT, CDR2 FQNNGV. CDR3 nucleotides: TGTGCCAGCAGCTCATCGCGGGGGAACTACGAGCAGTACTTC. Protein sequence: CASSSSRGNYEQYF.

Concerning this clone: This same CDR3 is encoded by further DNA sequences in the sample. This chain links TRBV9 with TRBJ1-5; 7 bases agree with TRBD1. This CDR3 spans 15 amino acids. V was clipped by 4 bases and J by 0 bases; unmatched bases: 4. Germline V gene data show CDR1 as SGDLS and CDR2 as YYNGEE. CDR3 protein: CASSRTGYSNQPQHF. The CDR3 bases are TGTGCCAGCAGCCGGACAGGTTATAGCAATCAGCCCCAGCATTTT.

This clone was seen a few times. The chain combines TRBV3-1 (or the pseudogene TRBV3-2) with TRBJ1-6; possible D gene TRBD1, 5 bases. The germline V and J ends were trimmed by 0 bases and 15 bases, with 15 bases remaining between them. Per germline, CDR1 LGHDT and CDR2 YNNKEL (reference sequence). The CDR3 has 14 amino acids. The CDR3 protein is CASSQERGRAVLHF. As DNA, the CDR3 is TGTGCCAGCAGCCAAGAGCGGGGCCGAGCAGTCCTCCACTTT.

This clone was seen only once. This chain uses TRBV3-1 (or the pseudogene TRBV3-2) with TRBJ2-7, with no clear D. Trimming took 0 bases from V and 3 from J, leaving 9 bases between them. This CDR3 comprises 14 residues. The germline gives CDR1 LGHDT, CDR2 YNNKEL (reference sequence). The CDR3 nucleotides are TGTGCCAGCAGCCAAGATTCTCAAATCTACGAGCAGTACTTC. Its protein product is CASSQDSQIYEQYF.